This TCR beta chain is drawn from a study of T cell responses to AZD1222 COVID-19 vaccine. TCRdb's table, derived via immunoSEQ multiplex PCR, lists solely in-frame clones and lacks some. The table has about 140,000 clones, less than 95% seen once. Details on this clone: The antigen remains unidentified. The same CDR3 arises from other DNA sequences in this sample as well.

Study-level findings and limits: The breadth and depth of Spike-specific TCRs increased once two AZD1222 doses had been given.

Here the sequenced sample was peripheral blood, taken 28 days after the second AZD1222 dose. This clonotype was sampled from an adult who received the AZD1222 COVID-19 vaccine.

In nucleotides, the CDR3 is TGTGCCAGTAGCCGGGGACAGACTAATGAAAAACTGTTTTTT. Its translation: CASSRGQTNEKLFF. The chain links TRBV19 to TRBJ1-4; 7 bases align to TRBD1. The junction had 3 bases not matched to a gene; V was cut back by 6 bases and J by 2 bases. Germline CDR1 LNHDA, CDR2 SQIVND (reference sequence). The CDR3 spans 14 residues.